Described below is a single T cell receptor beta chain sequence and its context. This specimen comes from a study of shared clonotypes between healthy human individuals. Genomic DNA of each subset was evenly split across several immunoSEQ plates. Profiling relied on immunoSEQ multiplex PCR, and the TCRdb table lists in-frame clones only, not all of them. The sample shows nearly 750,000 clones, roughly 72% of them seen only once. This CDR3 has 18 amino acids. V shed 1 base and J shed 0 bases, with 18 bases lying between them. Germline lookup yields CDR1 SGDLS and CDR2 YYNGEE. The sequencing sample was made of memory CD4+ T cells sorted from blood. Noted subset: CD45RA-negative fraction. The sequence was collected from a woman aged 25 to 45 in good health. The chain uses TRBV9 and TRBJ2-3; TRBD2 might be the D (6 bases). CDR3 residues: CASSVRMASDFSTDTQYF. CDR3 in DNA: TGTGCCAGCAGCGTACGAATGGCTAGCGATTTTAGCACAGATACGCAGTATTTT. The complete variable domain, with remaining parts taken from reference TRBV9 and TRBJ2-3, reads DSGVTQTPKHLITATGQRVTLRCSPRSGDLSVYWYQQSLDQGLQFLIQYYNGEERAKGNILERFSAQQFPDLHSELNLSSLELGDSALYFCASSVRMASDFSTDTQYFGPGTRLTVL.